These T cell receptor beta chains were read from a single sample in a study of blood T cell repertoires in COVID-19. Sequencing used immunoSEQ multiplex PCR; TCRdb keeps in-frame clones, though not all of them. Of over 150,000 clones detected, about 85% appear once; the ten largest clones hold 0.8% to 1.2%. The sequencing input was peripheral blood. The receptor set was obtained from a man aged 35 to 55 with acute or convalescent COVID-19. CDR3s leave out the opening cysteine and the closing phenylalanine or tryptophan. Fields, in order: V gene, CDR3 protein.

>TRBV23-1
ASRSRGSPYEQY
>TRBV7-3
ASSPGMLGQPQH
>TRBV6-5
ASSLTGQANTGELF
>TRBV27
ASRGHRTGAVNTEAF
>TRBV5-6
ASSGRTGGSGEQY
>TRBV5-1
ASSLYGGTGELF
>TRBV7-2
ASSQGTGLTPLH
>TRBV2
ASGRTGNSNQPQH
>TRBV9
ASSVDGATAYEQY
>TRBV2
ASTGVISPLH
>TRBV7-9
ASSSDRVGSPLH
>TRBV5-1
ASSSGLASADTQY
>TRBV30
AWSEGTDNEQF
>TRBV29-1
SVTLDRYNEQF
>TRBV6-6
ASSPRDSNTEAF
>TRBV5-6
ASSLGGYTDTQY
>TRBV7-9
ASSAGDSPLH
>TRBV2
ASSDGQGAGRVTEAF
>TRBV6-1
ASSEGFTGADQPQH
>TRBV7-6
ASSLFSGGTQETQY
>TRBV7-9
ASSPRAGTIGTEAF
>TRBV14
ASSQRTVEETQY
>TRBV27
ASSLSGRGPDTQY
>TRBV24-1
ATSEGTGGYGYT
>TRBV25-1
ASSYREDTQY
>TRBV7-9
ASSLPTGGYMNTEAF
>TRBV15
ATSRDRRTGDEKLF
>TRBV5-6
ASSWGTGKSTGELF
>TRBV19
ASSNTRVGNEAF
>TRBV11-3
ASSSGGVDEQY
>TRBV5-4
ASSFGWTGGAYEQY
>TRBV25-1
ASSDFGTANTGELF
>TRBV27
ASSLSGWSGGAWRAF
>TRBV4-2
ASSQDATEPYEQY
>TRBV3-1/TRBV3-2
ASSQELWGRGTEAF
>TRBV27
ASSSRGISGYT
>TRBV19
ASSLQGSLAKNIQY
>TRBV5-4
ASSLLGREQF
>TRBV24-1
ATSGFIAGGSLKQSNEQF
>TRBV27
ASRAGSLGQPQH
>TRBV2
ASSEDRDTEAF
>TRBV19
ASISGGARETQY
>TRBV9
ASSDGLAGGPGDTQY
>TRBV4-2
ASSPTGEVPIY
>TRBV6-5
ASKRGPVMEQF
>TRBV7-2
ASSLGASGGPPYNEQF
>TRBV5-5
ASSSETGNYGYT
>TRBV7-9
ASSSGQSSGNTIY
>TRBV15
ATSRDLQGYEQY
>TRBV7-2
ASSLGLAGGLRNEQF
>TRBV6-6
ASSLAGYTEAF
>TRBV5-1
ASSWGDRQETQY
>TRBV12-3/TRBV12-4
ASSSAGIPEAF
>TRBV27
ASSLGFGGGSTDTQY
>TRBV29-1
SVGGGYNEQF
>TRBV5-6
ASSFGQQETQY